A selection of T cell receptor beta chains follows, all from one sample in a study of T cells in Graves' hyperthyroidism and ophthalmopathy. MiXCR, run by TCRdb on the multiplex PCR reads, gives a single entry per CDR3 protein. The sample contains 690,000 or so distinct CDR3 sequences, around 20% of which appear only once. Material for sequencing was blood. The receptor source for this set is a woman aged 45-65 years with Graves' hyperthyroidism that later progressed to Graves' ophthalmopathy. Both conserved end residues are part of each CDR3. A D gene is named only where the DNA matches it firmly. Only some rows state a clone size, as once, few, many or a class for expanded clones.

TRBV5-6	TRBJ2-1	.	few	TGTGCCAGCAGCTTTTCTCTTGAGCAGTTCTTC	CASSFSLEQFF
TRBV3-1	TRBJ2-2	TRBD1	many	TGTGCCAGCAGCACCCGACAGGGATTGAACACCGGGGAGCTGTTTTTT	CASSTRQGLNTGELFF
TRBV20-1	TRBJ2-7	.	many	TGCAGTGCTAGAGTCAGAATCTACGAGCAGTACTTC	CSARVRIYEQYF
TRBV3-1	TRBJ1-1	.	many	TGTGCCAGCAGCCAACGGGGCGTGAAGGCTTTCTTT	CASSQRGVKAFF
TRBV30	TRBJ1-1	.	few	TGTGCCTGGAGTGTACAGGGACTGAACACTGAAGCTTTCTTT	CAWSVQGLNTEAFF
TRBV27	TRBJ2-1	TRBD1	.	TGTGCCAGCAGAACCGGGACAGGGGTTCTAAGCTCCTACAATGAGCAGTTCTTC	CASRTGTGVLSSYNEQFF
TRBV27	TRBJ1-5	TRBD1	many	TGTGCCAGCAGTCCCATTCCCCAGGGGGCGGGCAATCAGCCCCAGCATTTT	CASSPIPQGAGNQPQHF
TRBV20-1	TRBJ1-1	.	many	TGCAGTGCTCAGGACAGTCGAAACATGAACACTGAAGCTTTCTTT	CSAQDSRNMNTEAFF
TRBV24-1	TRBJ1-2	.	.	TGTGCCACCAGTGATTTACCCCTTGCTGGCTACACCTTC	CATSDLPLAGYTF
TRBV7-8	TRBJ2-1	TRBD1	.	TGTGCCAGCAGCTTAGGAGACGCCCGACAGGGGACTTACAATGAGCAGTTCTTC	CASSLGDARQGTYNEQFF
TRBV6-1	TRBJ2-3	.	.	TGTGCCAGCAGTTACCTGCCGGGGCCTAGCACAGATACGCAGTATTTT	CASSYLPGPSTDTQYF
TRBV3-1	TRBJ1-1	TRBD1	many	TGTGCCAGCAGCCAGGGACAGGGCACTGAAGCTTTCTTT	CASSQGQGTEAFF
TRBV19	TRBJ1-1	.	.	TGTGCCAGTAAGGGACAAGTCGGGGGCACTGAAGCTTTCTTT	CASKGQVGGTEAFF
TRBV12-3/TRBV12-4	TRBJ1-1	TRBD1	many	TGTGCCAGCACCCTTGTCCGGGACAGGCGTGAAGCTTTCTTT	CASTLVRDRREAFF
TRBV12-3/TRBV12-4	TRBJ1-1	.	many	TGTGCCAGCAGGCGGGCCCCTCGGGTTGAAGCTTTCTTT	CASRRAPRVEAFF
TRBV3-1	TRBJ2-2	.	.	TGTGCCAGCAGCCAAGGTGGGGAGGGGGTCACCGGGGAGCTGTTTTTT	CASSQGGEGVTGELFF
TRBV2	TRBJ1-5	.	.	TGTGCCAGCAGTGCTGGGGAGGATCAGCCCCAGCATTTT	CASSAGEDQPQHF
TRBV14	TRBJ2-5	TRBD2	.	TGTGCCAGCAGCCAAGATAAGCCTAGCGGGGGCCAAGAGACCCAGTACTTC	CASSQDKPSGGQETQYF
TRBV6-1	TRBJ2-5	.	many	TGTGCCAGCAACCGAGGCGGAGGTCCCCTAGAGACCCAGTACTTC	CASNRGGGPLETQYF
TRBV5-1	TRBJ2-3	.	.	TGCGCCAGCAGCTTGGGCCCCCCAAGGGCCCGGGTCACAGATACGCAGTATTTT	CASSLGPPRARVTDTQYF
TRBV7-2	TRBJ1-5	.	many	TGTGCCAGCAGCTTAGGGGGGCTGGGGGCCCTTAATCAGCCCCAGCATTTT	CASSLGGLGALNQPQHF
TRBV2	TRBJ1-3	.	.	TGTGCCAGCAGTAACGTTAAGGACAACTCTGGAAACACCATATATTTT	CASSNVKDNSGNTIYF
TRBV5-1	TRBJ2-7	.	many	TGCGCCAGCAGCCACAGACAGGGCGTGGAGGGCTACGAGCAGTACTTC	CASSHRQGVEGYEQYF
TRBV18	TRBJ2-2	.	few	TGTGCCAGCTCACCACAACCGGGCGCCGGGGAGCTGTTTTTT	CASSPQPGAGELFF
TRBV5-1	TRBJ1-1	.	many	TGCGCCAGCAGCTTAGCAGGTGGAGGGACCTTGAACACTGAAGCTTTCTTT	CASSLAGGGTLNTEAFF
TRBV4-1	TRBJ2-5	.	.	TGCGCCAGCAGCCAAGAGGGCCGGGGTGAGACCCAGTACTTC	CASSQEGRGETQYF
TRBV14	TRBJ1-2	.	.	TGTGCCAGCAGCCAAGCAGGGCGACCGTATGGCTACACCTTC	CASSQAGRPYGYTF
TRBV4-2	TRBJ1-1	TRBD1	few	TGTGCCAGCAGCCATCCACAGGGGGACACTGAAGCTTTCTTT	CASSHPQGDTEAFF
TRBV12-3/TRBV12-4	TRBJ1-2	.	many	TGTGCCAGCAGTTTAGGGCAGGGCGGCTACACCTTC	CASSLGQGGYTF
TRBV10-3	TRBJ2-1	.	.	TGTGCCATCACTCGCGGCGGTGTAAACAATGAGCAGTTCTTC	CAITRGGVNNEQFF
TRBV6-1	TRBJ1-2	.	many	TGTGCCAGCAGTTCGACAGAAGGGTCTAACTATGGCTACACCTTC	CASSSTEGSNYGYTF
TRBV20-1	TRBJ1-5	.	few	TGCAGTGCTACTAAGGGGTCTAATCAGCCCCAGCATTTT	CSATKGSNQPQHF
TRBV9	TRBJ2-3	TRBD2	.	TGTGCCAGCAGCGTAGCTAGCGGAGCTAGCACAGATACGCAGTATTTT	CASSVASGASTDTQYF
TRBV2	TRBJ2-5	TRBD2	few	TGTGCCTCCCAACCCGTCGGGAGGGAGACCCAGTACTTC	CASQPVGRETQYF
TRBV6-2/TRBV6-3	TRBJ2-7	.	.	TGTGCCAGCAGTTACCTTGGCGCCTCCTACGAGCAGTACTTC	CASSYLGASYEQYF
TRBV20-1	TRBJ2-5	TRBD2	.	TGCAGTGCTAGAACTAGCGGGGGCACCGCGCGGGGCGAGACCCAGTACTTC	CSARTSGGTARGETQYF
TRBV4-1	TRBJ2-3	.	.	TGCGCCAGCAGCCAGTTGACGAAGAGAGGGTCAGATACGCAGTATTTT	CASSQLTKRGSDTQYF
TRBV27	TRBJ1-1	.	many	TGTGCCAGCAGTTTATCCCAAGAGAACACTGAAGCTTTCTTT	CASSLSQENTEAFF
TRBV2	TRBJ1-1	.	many	TGTGCCTCACAAAGGGGTTCAGAAACTGAAGCTTTCTTT	CASQRGSETEAFF
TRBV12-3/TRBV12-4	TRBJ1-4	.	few	TGTGCCAGCAGTCCGAGGGCGGGAAATGAAAAACTGTTTTTT	CASSPRAGNEKLFF
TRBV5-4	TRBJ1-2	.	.	TGTGCCAGCAGCTTGTACGGGGCTGGTGGCTACACCTTC	CASSLYGAGGYTF
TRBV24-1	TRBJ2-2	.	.	TGTGCCACCAGTGACTCGGACGGGAACACCGGGGAGCTGTTTTTT	CATSDSDGNTGELFF
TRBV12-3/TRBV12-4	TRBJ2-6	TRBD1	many	TGTGCCAGCAGTTCGGACAGGGGACTCTCTGGGGCCAACGTCCTGACTTTC	CASSSDRGLSGANVLTF
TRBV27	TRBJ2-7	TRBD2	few	TGTGCCAGCAGTTGGTCTAGCGGGTTATCCTACGAGCAGTACTTC	CASSWSSGLSYEQYF
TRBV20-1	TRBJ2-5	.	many	TGCAGTGCTACCCCCTCGGGGGCGGGGCAAGAGACCCAGTACTTC	CSATPSGAGQETQYF